What follows are 21 T cell receptor beta chains derived from one specimen sequenced in a study of human T cells and chemical hapten exposure. Time point defined: patch test 2, 6 weeks after DPC sensitization. Treatment indicated: therapeutic diphenylcyclopropenone sensitization with weekly scalp DPC. TCRdb reanalysed the RACE reads using MiXCR and keeps one entry per CDR3 protein. The sample contains about 350,000 distinct CDR3 sequences, about 6.3% of which appear only once. The sequences come from whole blood, collected in connection with sensitization to the hapten diphenylcyclopropenone (DPC). The receptors shown here come from a woman under 30 with alopecia areata. Some clones in this sample may be carry-over from other donors' samples.

This clonotype has more than one count but fewer than ten. J is TRBJ1-6 and V is TRBV12-3 or TRBV12-4; D uncertain. Trimming left V 4 bases short and J 15 bases short, with 13 bases between. This CDR3 has 12 amino acids. CDR3 loop: CASSYGEGHLHF. The CDR3 DNA follows: TGTGCCAGCAGTTACGGGGAGGGCCACCTCCACTTT.

CDR3 protein: CASSGPGTHEQFF. The CDR3 nucleotides are TGTGCCAGCAGTGGACCGGGGACCCATGAGCAGTTCTTC. This chain uses TRBV12-3 or TRBV12-4 with TRBJ2-1; D is perhaps TRBD1 or TRBD2 (5 bases each). CDR3 length equals 13 residues. V lost 5 bases and J 8 bases, leaving 13 bases between the germline ends.

This clonotype was observed many times. The chain carries TRBV6-1 and TRBJ2-3; a weak D match, TRBD1 (6 bases). CDR3 length: 14 residues. The germline CDR1 and CDR2 sequences are MNHNS and SASEGT. Trimming pared 3 bases from V and 2 bases from J, leaving 9 bases between. The DNA for the CDR3 is TGTGCCAGCAGTGACAGGGGAGTCACAGATACGCAGTATTTT. Amino acids: CASSDRGVTDTQYF.

This clonotype showed up many times. The chain carries TRBV7-2 and TRBJ1-5; unclear D gene. Germline values: CDR1 SGHTA, CDR2 FQGNSA. There are 13 residues in the CDR3. V lost 6 bases to trimming and J lost 3 bases, with 9 bases between them. The CDR3 loop is CASRYGLNQPQHF. The CDR3, as DNA: TGTGCCAGCAGGTATGGGCTCAATCAGCCCCAGCATTTT.

The chain has TRBV2 and TRBJ2-3; D is uncertain. Germline V CDR1 and CDR2: SNHLY, FYNNEI. CDR3 length: 13 amino acids. Trimming stripped 4 bases from V and 2 bases from J, with 7 bases between. The CDR3 DNA reads as TGTGCCAGCAGTGGCCCGGACACAGATACGCAGTATTTT. This encodes CASSGPDTDTQYF.

This clonotype was picked up many times. The CDR3 sequence: CSGYREIGYGAFF. The DNA of the CDR3 is TGCAGCGGCTACCGGGAGATCGGGTACGGGGCTTTCTTT. This chain connects TRBV29-1 to TRBJ1-1; D is undetermined. The CDR3 is 13 amino acids. V lost 7 bases and J lost 11, with 23 bases in between. Germline CDR1 SQVTM, CDR2 ANQGSEA.

The V and J genes are TRBV20-1 and TRBJ2-7, with 11 positions matching TRBD2. Germline lookup yields CDR1 DFQATT and CDR2 SNEGSKA (reference sequence). V was clipped by 4 bases and J by 5 bases; unmatched bases: 4. The CDR3 has 13 amino acids. The CDR3 DNA is TGCAGTGCTACGGGACTAGCGGAGGACGAGCAGTACTTC. It translates to CSATGLAEDEQYF.

This clonotype was seen more than once but under ten times. The V gene is TRBV27, the J gene TRBJ1-6; D might be TRBD1 (5 bases). The CDR3 is 14 amino acids. The V end was cut by 4 bases, the J end by 5 bases, with 9 bases between. CDR1 MNHEY and CDR2 SMNVEV come from the germline V gene (reference sequence). CDR3 residues: CASSSSGNNSPLHF. CDR3 coding DNA: TGTGCCAGCAGTTCCTCAGGGAATAATTCACCCCTCCACTTT.

This clonotype was seen repeatedly, ten times or more. The CDR3, as DNA: TGTGCCAGCAGCTATACAGGGGGGAGCAATCAGCCCCAGCATTTT. Protein: CASSYTGGSNQPQHF. The chain couples TRBV6-2 or TRBV6-3 to TRBJ1-5; 8 nucleotides line up with TRBD1. This CDR3 has 15 amino acids. CDR1 is MNHEY and CDR2 is SVGEGT in the germline V gene. The V gene end was trimmed by 6 bases and the J gene end by 1 base; junction bases not matched to a gene: 5.

This clonotype occurred many times. The rearrangement uses TRBV29-1 and TRBJ1-2; TRBD1 might be the D (5 bases). Germline V gives CDR1 SQVTM, CDR2 ANQGSEA. V lost 3 bases to trimming and J lost 3 bases, with 8 bases between them. The CDR3 spans 12 residues. The chain's CDR3 is CSVDQGDYGYTF. CDR3 sequence (DNA): TGCAGCGTTGATCAGGGCGACTATGGCTACACCTTC.

This clonotype came up a few times. This may be a read error: a much more frequent sequence differs by one nucleotide. The CDR3 nucleotides read TGCGCCAGCAGCCAAGACAGGTTCCAAGAGACCCAGTACTTC. Translation gives CASSQDRFQETQYF. The gene calls are TRBV4-3 and TRBJ2-5, with D hard to call. CDR3 size: 14 residues. Germline assignment: CDR1 LGHNA and CDR2 YSLEER. Trimming cost V 0 bases and J 1 base, with 6 bases left between them.

In its sample, this clonotype was seen a few times. The chain combines TRBV20-1 with TRBJ1-2, with D tentatively TRBD1 (6 bases). The CDR3 extends over 15 amino acids. Trimming left V 6 bases short and J 4 bases short, with 21 bases between. Per germline, CDR1 DFQATT and CDR2 SNEGSKA (reference sequence). CDR3 in DNA: TGCAGTGCGCGGACAGCCAGAACGCTCCTCTATGGCTACACCTTC. Translated: CSARTARTLLYGYTF.

This clonotype has just a few counts. This sequence joins TRBV3-1 and TRBJ2-5; D possibly corresponds to TRBD2 (6 bases). The germline gives CDR1 LGHDT, CDR2 YNNKEL (reference sequence). Trimming cost V 4 bases and J 1 base, with 16 bases left between them. The CDR3 contains 16 residues. CDR3 region: CASSLLRGTFQETQYF. The CDR3 bases are TGTGCCAGCAGCCTCCTCCGAGGGACTTTCCAAGAGACCCAGTACTTC.

This clonotype was recorded a few times. The J gene is TRBJ2-7, the V gene TRBV20-1; TRBD2 matches 9 bases. After removal of 0 bases from V and 7 bases from J, the junction contained 10 bases not matched to a gene. CDR1 is DFQATT and CDR2 is SNEGSKA in the germline V gene (reference sequence). The CDR3 length is 15 residues. CDR3: CSARDAGGPAKEQYF. CDR3 in DNA: TGCAGTGCTAGAGATGCGGGGGGGCCAGCTAAAGAGCAGTACTTC.

This clonotype was detected only a few times. The J gene is TRBJ2-7, the V gene TRBV13; TRBD1 might be the D (5 bases). The CDR3 length is 15 residues. Per germline, CDR1 PRHDT and CDR2 FYEKMQ (reference sequence). Trimming shortened V by 0 bases and J by 5 bases, and 14 bases separated the two germline ends. The CDR3 spells CASSLGPGKSDEQYF. CDR3 bases: TGTGCCAGCAGCTTAGGCCCAGGGAAATCCGACGAGCAGTACTTC.

The rearrangement links TRBV7-2 to TRBJ1-2; D is perhaps TRBD1 (5 bases). The CDR3 covers 15 residues. Germline V CDR1 and CDR2: SGHTA, FQGNSA. Trimming stripped 0 bases from V and 6 bases from J, with 14 bases between. CDR3 residues: CASSLAPGRGNGYTF. DNA for the CDR3: TGTGCCAGCAGCTTAGCTCCAGGGAGAGGCAATGGCTACACCTTC.

This clonotype was found a few times. The chain is built from TRBV20-1 and TRBJ2-3; TRBD2 is a possible D gene (5 bases). Germline CDR1 DFQATT, CDR2 SNEGSKA (reference sequence). CDR3 length: 13 amino acids. The V end was cut by 5 bases, the J end by 6 bases, with 15 bases between. The DNA for the CDR3 is TGCAGTGCTGCTGTCGTTAGCGCGGATACGCAGTATTTT. Protein: CSAAVVSADTQYF.

The chain links TRBV6-2 or TRBV6-3 to TRBJ1-5, with D hard to call. V lost 3 bases and J lost 7, with 16 bases in between. This CDR3 region has 15 residues. Looked up from germline, CDR1 is MNHEY and CDR2 is SVGEGT. CDR3 bases: TGTGCCAGCAGTTATTTTGGCCGCGGTTACCAGCCCCAGCATTTT. It specifies CASSYFGRGYQPQHF.

In its sample, this clonotype was seen a few times. The chain uses TRBV18 and TRBJ1-1; unclear D gene. This CDR3 is built from 16 residues. V shed 0 bases and J shed 5 bases, with 16 bases lying between them. CDR1 is KGHSH, CDR2 LQKENI, per germline. The CDR3 nucleotides are TGTGCCAGCTCACCACCGCGGTTGGCGGGGTTGACTGAAGCTTTCTTT. It encodes CASSPPRLAGLTEAFF.

Only a few counts were recorded for this clonotype. The genes are TRBV28 and TRBJ2-3; TRBD1 matches at 9 bases. Germline V CDR1 and CDR2: MDHEN, SYDVKM. This CDR3 comprises 17 residues. The junction had 10 bases not matched to a gene; V was cut back by 2 bases and J by 4 bases. The CDR3 is CASSLPTGGHEADTQYF. The CDR3 DNA sequence: TGTGCCAGCAGTTTACCAACAGGGGGCCATGAGGCAGATACGCAGTATTTT.

This chain links TRBV10-3 with TRBJ2-3; D ambiguous. The CDR3 runs 13 residues. CDR1 and CDR2 from the germline V gene are ENHRY and SYGVKD. Trimming cost V 0 bases and J 7 bases, with 8 bases left between them. The CDR3 is CAISESLPHTQYF. DNA for the CDR3: TGTGCCATCAGTGAGTCTTTGCCCCATACGCAGTATTTT.